This TCR beta chain was sequenced for a study of blood T cells in healthy people across ages. A J-beta primer mix and a sample-barcoded 5' primer were used in a second PCR of roughly 6 to 11 cycles. Using its own MiXCR run on the 5' RACE reads, TCRdb lists one record per CDR3 protein. The sample consists of about a million distinct CDR3 sequences, roughly two fifths of them appearing once. The germline V and J ends were trimmed by 3 bases and 5 bases, with 11 bases remaining between them. CDR1 SGHRS and CDR2 YFSETQ come from the germline V gene. The CDR3 sequence is 14 residues long. The sequenced sample was blood. V gene TRBV5-1 combines with J gene TRBJ2-2; TRBD1 is a possible D gene (6 bases). This TCR was sampled from a man between 18 and 35 years old in good health. The CDR3 reads CASSWTEITGELFF. In DNA form, the CDR3 reads TGCGCCAGCAGCTGGACAGAGATAACCGGGGAGCTGTTTTTT.